These 28 T cell receptor beta chains share one sample of origin, sequenced in a study of cytomegalovirus exposure and HLA in healthy donors. The PCR used 60 Vbeta and 13 Jbeta primers. Sequencing was performed with immunoSEQ multiplex PCR; in TCRdb, only in-frame clones are kept and a portion is missing. This sample has approximately 210,000 clones, with under 85% found just once. The material sequenced was PBMCs. These receptors came from a woman aged 45-65 years in good health and CMV-seropositive.

This chain uses TRBV5-4 with TRBJ2-5; D may be TRBD2 (6 bases). Germline CDR1 is SGHNT and CDR2 is YYREEE (reference sequence). The CDR3 length is 14 residues. Trimming stripped 4 bases from V and 2 bases from J, with 12 bases between. This CDR3 reads CASSPGGGQETQYF. Written as DNA, the CDR3 is TGTGCCAGCAGCCCAGGTGGAGGGCAAGAGACCCAGTACTTC.

V is TRBV5-6 and J is TRBJ2-5; 11 bases agree with TRBD1. CDR3 length equals 19 residues. V lost 4 bases, J lost 6 bases, and 20 bases stayed unmatched. Germline assignment: CDR1 SGHDT and CDR2 YYEEEE. CDR3 loop: CASSTLVRTGGPVGKTQYF. The CDR3, as DNA: TGTGCCAGCAGCACCCTAGTAAGGACAGGGGGCCCAGTGGGTAAGACCCAGTACTTC.

This clone has a single count. This sample includes further DNA sequences coding for the same CDR3. The genes are TRBV6-1 and TRBJ2-3; TRBD2 aligns across 10 bases. The trim removed 4 bases at V and 3 bases at J, leaving 7 bases unmatched. There are 16 residues in the CDR3. CDR1 is MNHNS and CDR2 is SASEGT in the germline V gene. The CDR3 is CASSVTSGGATDTQYF. The CDR3 DNA reads TGTGCCAGCAGTGTTACAAGCGGGGGGGCAACAGATACGCAGTATTTT.

This clone was counted once. V is TRBV5-1 and J is TRBJ2-1, with D possibly being TRBD1 (6 bases). Germline V gene lookup returns CDR1 SGHRS and CDR2 YFSETQ. CDR3 length equals 15 residues. V lost 2 bases, J lost 2 bases, and 11 bases lay in between. DNA for the CDR3: TGCGCCAGCAGCTTCAACAGGGTCCCCTACAATGAGCAGTTCTTC. Translated: CASSFNRVPYNEQFF.

This clone turned up a few times. The chain has TRBV28 and TRBJ2-7; D unresolved. Looked up from germline, CDR1 is MDHEN and CDR2 is SYDVKM. Trimming shortened V by 4 bases and J by 3 bases, and 10 bases separated the two germline ends. The CDR3 loop spans 13 amino acids. The CDR3 spells CASSYRQGYEQYF. The DNA for the CDR3 is TGTGCCAGCAGTTACAGACAAGGCTACGAGCAGTACTTC.

This clone was detected only a few times. This rearrangement joins TRBV6-4 to TRBJ1-1, with D possibly being TRBD1 (6 bases). The CDR3 runs to 13 residues. The V gene's germline CDR1 is MRHNA and CDR2 SNTAGT. Trimming removed 5 bases from V and 4 bases from J, with 11 bases in between. CDR3 DNA sequence: TGTGCCAGCAGTAAACAGGGTAGCACTGAAGCTTTCTTT. It yields the protein CASSKQGSTEAFF.

The V and J genes are TRBV29-1 and TRBJ2-6, with D perhaps TRBD2 (6 bases). Trimming pared 0 bases from V and 4 bases from J, leaving 16 bases between. CDR1 and CDR2 from the germline V gene are SQVTM and ANQGSEA. The CDR3 covers 17 residues. CDR3 in DNA: TGCAGCGTTGAAGATGGGGCGGGACGAGGAGGGGCCAACGTCCTGACTTTC. It specifies CSVEDGAGRGGANVLTF. The entire variable domain, with the rest obtained from reference TRBV29-1 and TRBJ2-6, is as follows: SAVISQKPSRDICQRGTSLTIQCQVDSQVTMMFWYRQQPGQSLTLIATANQGSEATYESGFVIDKFPISRPNLTFSTLTVSNMSPEDSSIYLCSVEDGAGRGGANVLTFGAGSRLTVL.

The rearrangement links TRBV11-1 to TRBJ2-7; TRBD1 is a possible D gene (5 bases). The CDR3 spans 13 residues. The V end was cut by 5 bases, the J end by 6 bases, with 14 bases between. Per germline, CDR1 SGHAT and CDR2 FQDESV (reference sequence). CDR3 in amino acids: CASSPSPDSEQYF. CDR3 in DNA: TGTGCCAGCAGCCCGTCACCTGACAGCGAGCAGTACTTC.

This sequence joins TRBV18 and TRBJ1-6; D uncertain. V dropped 3 bases and J dropped 7 bases, with 13 bases sitting between them. The CDR3 is made up of 15 amino acids. In germline, CDR1 is KGHSH, CDR2 LQKENI. The CDR3 loop reads CASSPPMGRNSPLHF. In DNA, the CDR3 is TGTGCCAGCTCACCCCCCATGGGGAGAAATTCACCCCTCCACTTT.

V usage is TRBV4-1 and J usage is TRBJ1-3; weak D call: TRBD1 (6 bases). The CDR3 is made up of 17 amino acids. Trimming pared 4 bases from V and 0 bases from J, leaving 16 bases between. CDR1 and CDR2 (germline): MGHRA, YSYEKL. The CDR3 is CASSRLIGGGSGNTIYF. In nucleotides, the CDR3 is TGCGCCAGCAGCCGCCTCATAGGGGGGGGCTCTGGAAACACCATATATTTT.

This clone was observed a few times. The V gene is TRBV28, the J gene TRBJ1-2; TRBD1 matches 9 bases. Germline CDR1 and CDR2: MDHEN and SYDVKM. The CDR3 loop spans 15 amino acids. After removal of 4 bases from V and 8 bases from J, the junction contained 11 bases not matched to a gene. CDR3 sequence reads: CASSSLGTGIRGYTF. The CDR3 nucleotides are TGTGCCAGCAGTTCACTTGGGACAGGGATAAGGGGCTACACCTTC.

The V and J genes are TRBV6-6 and TRBJ1-1, with 7 bases aligning to TRBD1. Germline V CDR1 and CDR2: MNHNY, SVGAGI (reference sequence). The ends lost 8 bases at V and 2 bases at J; junction bases unmatched: 2. This CDR3 is built from 12 residues. The CDR3 sequence is CASRDSNTEAFF. As DNA, the CDR3 is TGTGCCAGCCGGGACAGTAACACTGAAGCTTTCTTT.

This clone has a single count. The V call is TRBV5-8, the J call TRBJ2-3, with TRBD2 matching over 7 bases. V shed 4 bases, J shed 4 bases, and the junction held 9 bases outside the gene matches. CDR1 and CDR2 from the germline V gene are SGHTS and YDEGEE. The CDR3 is 15 residues long. CDR3 residues: CASSLWRGISDTQYF. For the CDR3, the DNA is TGTGCCAGCAGCCTCTGGCGGGGGATCTCAGATACGCAGTATTTT.

This chain connects TRBV28 to TRBJ2-5, with TRBD1 identical over 7 bases. This CDR3 region has 18 residues. Germline CDR1 MDHEN, CDR2 SYDVKM. The J segment lost 4 bases and the V segment lost 4 bases, leaving 18 bases of the junction unmatched. CDR3 DNA sequence: TGTGCCAGCAGTTCAGGAGTTCAAGGACAGGTGGTCGGAGAGACCCAGTACTTC. It is translated as CASSSGVQGQVVGETQYF.

The chain carries TRBV20-1 and TRBJ2-1, with D possibly being TRBD2 (5 bases). CDR1 is DFQATT and CDR2 is SNEGSKA in the germline V gene (reference sequence). V was cut by 7 bases and J by 6 bases, with 10 bases left in between. This CDR3 is built from 11 residues. CDR3 loop: CSVGKFNEQFF. For the CDR3, the DNA is TGCAGTGTCGGGAAATTCAATGAGCAGTTCTTC.

The chain joins TRBV27 to TRBJ2-5; 9 bases fit TRBD1. CDR1 and CDR2 (germline): MNHEY, SMNVEV (reference sequence). The junction had 3 bases not matched to a gene; V was cut back by 3 bases and J by 1 base. This CDR3 is 15 amino acids long. CDR3 in amino acids: CASSFRTGVQETQYF. The CDR3 DNA follows: TGTGCCAGCAGTTTCCGGACAGGGGTCCAAGAGACCCAGTACTTC.

The V and J genes are TRBV30 and TRBJ1-1; TRBD1 matches at 7 bases. From germline, CDR1 is GTSNPN and CDR2 SVGIG (reference sequence). Trimming at V came to 1 base and at J to 12 bases, leaving 8 bases not matched to a gene. This CDR3 region has 12 residues. CDR3 sequence reads: CAWSARGGFPFF. Here the CDR3 DNA reads TGTGCCTGGAGTGCAAGAGGGGGCTTTCCTTTCTTT.

The chain is built from TRBV30 and TRBJ2-5, with 9 positions matching TRBD2. With 0 bases clipped from V and 0 bases from J, the junction kept 5 bases outside the gene matches. Germline CDR1 GTSNPN, CDR2 SVGIG (reference sequence). The CDR3 consists of 16 residues. The CDR3 region is CAWSVLGGGDQETQYF. The CDR3 region has the DNA TGTGCCTGGAGTGTACTCGGCGGGGGGGACCAAGAGACCCAGTACTTC.

The V call is TRBV27, the J call TRBJ1-2; tentatively, D is TRBD1 (6 bases). Trimming shortened V by 9 bases and J by 2 bases, and 13 bases separated the two germline ends. The CDR3 contains 13 residues. The germline V gene encodes CDR1 MNHEY and CDR2 SMNVEV (reference sequence). CDR3 loop: CASGGPYNYGYTF. The CDR3 region has the DNA TGTGCCAGTGGGGGCCCCTACAACTATGGCTACACCTTC.

V and J are TRBV7-8 and TRBJ2-1, with TRBD2 matching 9 bases. CDR3 size: 16 residues. From germline, CDR1 is SGHVS and CDR2 FQNEAQ. V lost 1 base and J lost 7; bases outside the gene matches: 8. In DNA form, the CDR3 reads TGTGCCAGCAGCTTAGTAGGCGGGGGGGCTTCGAATGAGCAGTTCTTC. Encoded protein: CASSLVGGGASNEQFF.

This clone occurred a few times. This chain links TRBV28 with TRBJ2-2, with 9 bases lining up with TRBD1. This CDR3 has 16 amino acids. Germline V lookup: CDR1 MDHEN, CDR2 SYDVKM. J was trimmed by 8 bases and V by 2 bases; bases with no gene match: 9. CDR3 in amino acids: CASSLLWDREVGELFF. In DNA form, the CDR3 reads TGTGCCAGCAGTTTACTTTGGGACAGGGAGGTTGGGGAGCTGTTTTTT.

This chain joins TRBV7-9 and TRBJ1-1; 11 nucleotides line up with TRBD1. V lost 5 bases, J lost 9 bases, and 5 bases stayed unmatched. The CDR3 contains 13 residues. CDR1 and CDR2 (germline): SEHNR, FQNEAQ (reference sequence). CDR3 loop: CASSPGDRGKAFF. As DNA, the CDR3 is TGTGCCAGCAGCCCGGGGGACAGGGGGAAAGCTTTCTTT.

On this clone: This CDR3 is also generated by other DNA sequences in the sample. The V call is TRBV19, the J call TRBJ2-1; 8 bases are a match to TRBD2. The trim removed 3 bases at V and 4 bases at J, leaving 5 bases unmatched. This CDR3 contains 15 residues. Germline loops: CDR1 LNHDA, CDR2 SQIVND (reference sequence). The CDR3 coding sequence is TGTGCCAGTAGTATCGGGGGGGGCCCGTACAATGAGCAGTTCTTC. Translated, it gives CASSIGGGPYNEQFF.

The chain joins TRBV5-1 to TRBJ2-7; a possible D gene is TRBD1 (6 bases). CDR3 size: 12 residues. V was trimmed by 4 bases and J by 7 bases, leaving 12 bases between them. Germline V gives CDR1 SGHRS, CDR2 YFSETQ. This CDR3 reads CASSPTGNEQYF. The CDR3 DNA follows: TGCGCCAGCAGCCCTACAGGGAATGAGCAGTACTTC.

This sequence joins TRBV10-1 and TRBJ1-2, with TRBD1 matching over 10 bases. CDR1 and CDR2 from the germline V gene are WNHNN and SYGVQD (reference sequence). The CDR3 consists of 15 residues. V shed 8 bases, J shed 4 bases, and the junction held 10 bases outside the gene matches. CDR3 region: CASPGQGTTRYGYTF. The CDR3 DNA reads as TGCGCCAGCCCGGGACAGGGGACTACCCGCTATGGCTACACCTTC.

The chain carries TRBV19 and TRBJ2-7; possibly TRBD1 for D (5 bases). Trimming cost V 5 bases and J 2 bases, with 13 bases left between them. The CDR3 is 14 residues long. CDR1 and CDR2 from the germline V gene are LNHDA and SQIVND (reference sequence). CDR3 residues: CASSHQDTTYEQYF. Written as DNA, the CDR3 is TGTGCCAGTAGTCACCAGGACACTACCTACGAGCAGTACTTC.

This rearrangement joins TRBV6-1 to TRBJ2-1, with 7 nucleotides matching TRBD2. The V gene's germline CDR1 is MNHNS and CDR2 SASEGT. With 5 bases clipped from V and 0 bases from J, the junction kept 4 bases outside the gene matches. The CDR3 is 15 amino acids. The CDR3 nucleotides read TGTGCCAGCAGTCGTAGCGGGCGCTCCTACAATGAGCAGTTCTTC. This sequence encodes CASSRSGRSYNEQFF.

This rearrangement joins TRBV6-1 to TRBJ1-2; maybe TRBD1 (6 bases). V shed 1 base and J shed 8 bases, with 11 bases lying between them. The CDR3 consists of 13 residues. Germline loops: CDR1 MNHNS, CDR2 SASEGT. CDR3 loop: CASSEGGLQGYTF. The CDR3 nucleotides are TGTGCCAGCAGTGAAGGGGGGCTCCAGGGCTACACCTTC.